Following are 32 T cell receptor beta chains from one sample sequenced in a study of cytomegalovirus exposure and HLA in healthy donors. The PCR employed 60 Vbeta primers together with 13 Jbeta primers. The data were produced by immunoSEQ multiplex PCR, yet TCRdb's version contains in-frame clones alone and is incomplete. The sample includes 60,000 or so clones, around three quarters seen only once; the top ten take 2.5% to 3.5%. The sample consisted of PBMCs. The receptor set was obtained from a woman aged 40 to 55 in good health and CMV-seropositive.

The rearrangement joins TRBV6-5 to TRBJ1-2; D gene uncertain. V was cut by 5 bases and J by 10 bases, with 20 bases left in between. This CDR3 has 14 amino acids. The germline gives CDR1 MNHEY, CDR2 SVGAGI. Here the CDR3 reads CASSPHGQRDDYTF. The CDR3 DNA reads as TGTGCCAGCAGTCCCCACGGCCAGCGGGATGACTACACCTTC.

The chain has TRBV6-6 and TRBJ1-6, with D unresolved. V shed 7 bases and J shed 7 bases, with 8 bases lying between them. Germline CDR1 and CDR2: MNHNY and SVGAGI (reference sequence). This CDR3 is 12 amino acids long. CDR3: CASNSANSPLHF. CDR3 nucleotide sequence: TGTGCCAGCAATTCAGCGAATTCACCCCTCCACTTT.

The genes are TRBV5-1 and TRBJ2-7, with 12 positions matching TRBD2. The CDR3 extends over 15 amino acids. The J segment lost 6 bases and the V segment lost 0 bases, leaving 4 bases of the junction unmatched. CDR1 is SGHRS and CDR2 is YFSETQ in the germline V gene. The CDR3 here is CASSLGTSGTGEQYF. The CDR3 DNA reads TGCGCCAGCAGCTTGGGGACTAGCGGGACTGGCGAGCAGTACTTC.

This rearrangement joins TRBV15 to TRBJ1-5; D uncertain. The CDR3 extends over 17 amino acids. CDR1 is LNHNV and CDR2 is YYDKDF in the germline V gene (reference sequence). Trimming cost V 4 bases and J 5 bases, with 21 bases left between them. CDR3 sequence (DNA): TGTGCCACCAGCACCCGAAGCATTCTCGGTCTAGATCAGCCCCAGCATTTT. Residues: CATSTRSILGLDQPQHF.

The genes are TRBV6-1 and TRBJ2-2, with 9 bases aligning to TRBD1. The CDR3 has 14 residues. Per germline, CDR1 MNHNS and CDR2 SASEGT. V gave up 11 bases and J gave up 7 bases; unmatched junction bases: 11. As DNA, the CDR3 is TGTGCCGAAGGGGGACAGGGATCTATCGGGGAGCTGTTTTTT. Residues: CAEGGQGSIGELFF.

CDR3 amino acids: CASSTLGETGELFF. The CDR3 DNA is TGTGCCAGCAGCACCCTCGGGGAAACCGGGGAGCTGTTTTTT. V and J are TRBV13 and TRBJ2-2; D might be TRBD2 (5 bases). The CDR3 has 14 residues. Germline V gene sequence: CDR1 PRHDT, CDR2 FYEKMQ (reference sequence). The ends were cut back, 5 bases at V and 5 bases at J, with 12 bases in the middle.

The chain uses TRBV18 and TRBJ2-5; tentative D call: TRBD1 (6 bases). The DNA end favors TRBJ2-7, so the J call may be wrong. Germline V gives CDR1 KGHSH, CDR2 LQKENI. The CDR3 contains 15 residues. CDR3 amino acids: CASSPLKDSGYEQYF. The CDR3 bases are TGTGCCAGCTCACCACTCAAGGACAGTGGCTACGAGCAGTACTTC.

The chain recombines TRBV5-4 with TRBJ2-6; D perhaps matches TRBD1 (5 bases). Germline lookup yields CDR1 SGHNT and CDR2 YYREEE (reference sequence). The V end was cut by 2 bases, the J end by 1 base, with 7 bases between. CDR3 length: 15 amino acids. The CDR3 DNA sequence: TGTGCCAGCAGCTTTGACAGTTCTGGGGCCAACGTCCTGACTTTC. Translated, it gives CASSFDSSGANVLTF.

The V call is TRBV5-1, the J call TRBJ2-7; possibly TRBD1 for D (5 bases). Germline CDR1 is SGHRS and CDR2 is YFSETQ. The V end was cut by 1 base, the J end by 6 bases, with 8 bases between. The CDR3 runs to 12 residues. The CDR3 nucleotides are TGCGCCAGCAGCTTGACAGGACCCGAGCAGTACTTC. Its protein product is CASSLTGPEQYF.

This chain uses TRBV11-2 with TRBJ2-5; 12 nucleotides agree with TRBD2. Germline CDR1 SGHAT, CDR2 FQNNGV. J was trimmed by 5 bases and V by 5 bases; bases with no gene match: 6. The length of the CDR3 is 15 residues. This CDR3 reads CASSPSGGAGETQYF. The CDR3 nucleotides read TGTGCCAGCAGCCCTAGCGGGGGGGCCGGGGAGACCCAGTACTTC.

The chain employs TRBV11-2 and TRBJ2-7, with a weak D call TRBD2 (6 bases). This CDR3 spans 17 amino acids. In germline, CDR1 is SGHAT, CDR2 FQNNGV. Deletions cut 5 bases from V and 3 bases from J, with 23 bases between. CDR3 nucleotide sequence: TGTGCCAGCAGCGCAGCCGGGGGTCCCATAAAAAACTACGAGCAGTACTTC. Translating it yields CASSAAGGPIKNYEQYF.

The chain uses TRBV2 and TRBJ1-1; 8 bases align to TRBD1. The V segment lost 5 bases and the J segment 7 bases; nucleotides outside the gene matches: 3. From germline, CDR1 is SNHLY and CDR2 FYNNEI. This CDR3 region has 12 residues. The CDR3 spells CASSYGTGEAFF. The DNA for the CDR3 is TGTGCCAGCAGTTACGGGACAGGTGAAGCTTTCTTT.

This chain uses TRBV10-1 with TRBJ2-2; D call uncertain. CDR1 is WNHNN and CDR2 is SYGVQD in the germline V gene (reference sequence). V lost 4 bases and J 4 bases, leaving 7 bases between the germline ends. The CDR3 covers 13 residues. CDR3 nucleotides: TGCGCCAGCAGTGCCTTGTTCACCGGGGAGCTGTTTTTT. Translated, it gives CASSALFTGELFF.

The rearrangement joins TRBV27 to TRBJ1-4; D might be TRBD1 (5 bases). This CDR3 is 15 amino acids long. In germline, CDR1 is MNHEY, CDR2 SMNVEV (reference sequence). Trimming took 7 bases from V and 0 from J, leaving 12 bases between them. The DNA for the CDR3 is TGTGCCAGCACCCGGTGGGGGGCAACTAATGAAAAACTGTTTTTT. It translates to CASTRWGATNEKLFF.

This clone has more than one count but fewer than ten. The V and J genes are TRBV29-1 and TRBJ2-5; a possible D gene is TRBD2 (6 bases). The germline gives CDR1 SQVTM, CDR2 ANQGSEA. Trimming removed 3 bases at V and 4 bases at J, with 15 bases between. CDR3 length: 14 residues. CDR3 sequence (DNA): TGCAGCGTTGATGAGGGACTTAGGGGAGAGACCCAGTACTTC. As protein: CSVDEGLRGETQYF.

The chain carries TRBV10-3 and TRBJ1-2; 9 bases are shared with TRBD1. The length of the CDR3 is 17 residues. Germline CDR1 reads ENHRY; CDR2 reads SYGVKD. V dropped 10 bases and J dropped 4; count of bases not matched to a gene: 19. The CDR3 sequence is CATTRTGEDYQVYGYTF. In DNA, the CDR3 is TGTGCCACCACGAGGACAGGGGAGGATTATCAGGTCTATGGCTACACCTTC.

The chain carries TRBV7-2 and TRBJ2-7, with D maybe TRBD1 (5 bases). The CDR3 contains 13 residues. Germline CDR1 SGHTA, CDR2 FQGNSA. Trimming stripped 5 bases from V and 3 bases from J, with 11 bases between. The CDR3 region is CASSTRQSYEQYF. The CDR3 bases are TGTGCCAGCAGCACCCGACAGAGCTACGAGCAGTACTTC. The whole variable domain, remainder taken from reference TRBV7-2 and TRBJ2-7, is GAGVSQSPSNKVTEKGKDVELRCDPISGHTALYWYRQSLGQGLEFLIYFQGNSAPDKSGLPSDRFSAERTGGSVSTLTIQRTQQEDSAVYLCASSTRQSYEQYFGPGTRLTVT.

The CDR3 DNA follows: TGTGCCAGCAGCCTAGGGAACAGGGGGATCAATTCACCCCTCCACTTT. This translates into CASSLGNRGINSPLHF. The gene calls are TRBV7-9 and TRBJ1-6, with TRBD1 matching 8 bases. The germline gives CDR1 SEHNR, CDR2 FQNEAQ (reference sequence). This CDR3 has 16 residues. Losses at the gene ends were 5 bases for V and 7 bases for J; bases not matched to a gene: 10.

In its sample, this clone was seen once. The rearrangement joins TRBV19 to TRBJ1-1, with D perhaps TRBD1 (5 bases). The V end was cut by 7 bases, the J end by 0 bases, with 18 bases between. There are 16 residues in the CDR3. Germline assignment: CDR1 LNHDA and CDR2 SQIVND (reference sequence). In DNA form, the CDR3 reads TGTGCCAGTACCGGGGGACCTGGGGGTATGAACACTGAAGCTTTCTTT. It specifies CASTGGPGGMNTEAFF.

This CDR3 reads CASSIPGIGSNQPQHF. The CDR3 region has the DNA TGTGCCAGTAGTATACCAGGGATTGGGAGCAATCAGCCCCAGCATTTT. This chain links TRBV19 with TRBJ1-5; tentatively, D is TRBD1 (5 bases). The CDR3 sequence is 16 residues long. CDR1 is LNHDA, CDR2 SQIVND, per germline (reference sequence). Trimming removed 2 bases from V and 1 base from J, with 12 bases in between.

The rearrangement links TRBV30 to TRBJ2-3, with 10 positions matching TRBD2. The CDR3 sequence is 16 residues long. From germline, CDR1 is GTSNPN and CDR2 SVGIG (reference sequence). V lost 3 bases, J lost 2 bases, and 8 bases stayed unmatched. The CDR3 DNA is TGTGCCTGGAGCCGGTATAGCGGGGGGATCACAGATACGCAGTATTTT. As protein: CAWSRYSGGITDTQYF.

The sample holds a few counts of this clone. The chain couples TRBV5-1 to TRBJ2-7; 10 bases line up with TRBD2. The CDR3 is 16 residues long. Germline V lookup: CDR1 SGHRS, CDR2 YFSETQ. V shed 4 bases, J shed 3 bases, and the junction held 10 bases outside the gene matches. The DNA for the CDR3 is TGCGCCAGCAGCCCCTTGGGGGCTAGCGGGGGCTACGAGCAGTACTTC. It specifies CASSPLGASGGYEQYF.

The chain uses TRBV2 and TRBJ2-3; 11 nucleotides match TRBD1. Germline CDR1 is SNHLY and CDR2 is FYNNEI. Trimming removed 5 bases from V and 1 base from J; junction bases left unmatched: 11. This CDR3 comprises 18 residues. CDR3 nucleotide sequence: TGTGCCAGCAGTCCCGGGACAGGGGGAGCCAGGGGCACAGATACGCAGTATTTT. Encoded protein: CASSPGTGGARGTDTQYF.

The rearrangement uses TRBV6-1 and TRBJ2-7; 7 bases are a match to TRBD1. This CDR3 spans 19 amino acids. Germline CDR1 and CDR2: MNHNS and SASEGT. J was trimmed by 4 bases and V by 4 bases; bases with no gene match: 22. For the CDR3, the DNA is TGTGCCAGCAGTGGCAATTTTCGGGACAGATTAGATTTGGATTACGAGCAGTACTTC. Encoded protein: CASSGNFRDRLDLDYEQYF.

The V call is TRBV27, the J call TRBJ1-1; the D gene is possibly TRBD1 (5 bases). Germline V gene data show CDR1 as MNHEY and CDR2 as SMNVEV (reference sequence). The V and J ends lost 0 bases and 4 bases respectively, with 9 bases between them. The CDR3 consists of 14 residues. CDR3 in amino acids: CASSLSREVTEAFF. Here the CDR3 DNA reads TGTGCCAGCAGTTTATCCAGGGAGGTCACTGAAGCTTTCTTT.

This chain joins TRBV19 and TRBJ1-1, with unresolved D. Germline CDR1 reads LNHDA; CDR2 reads SQIVND (reference sequence). V was pared by 5 bases and J by 11 bases, with 15 bases between. This CDR3 spans 12 amino acids. The CDR3 DNA is TGTGCCAGTAGTTACGGACCTAGCGGGGCTTTCTTT. It yields the protein CASSYGPSGAFF.

This clone was recorded once. V usage is TRBV2 and J usage is TRBJ1-5, with D possibly matching TRBD1 (6 bases). Trimming pared 5 bases from V and 0 bases from J, leaving 11 bases between. This CDR3 has 15 residues. Germline lookup yields CDR1 SNHLY and CDR2 FYNNEI. CDR3 sequence (DNA): TGTGCCAGCAGTAGGGACACCTATAGCAATCAGCCCCAGCATTTT. Translation: CASSRDTYSNQPQHF.

J is TRBJ1-1 and V is TRBV4-1; 11 positions agree with TRBD1. V lost 8 bases and J lost 2; bases outside the gene matches: 4. The CDR3 is 14 residues long. Germline values: CDR1 MGHRA, CDR2 YSYEKL. The CDR3 spells CASARTGGNTEAFF. CDR3 DNA: TGCGCCAGCGCACGGACAGGGGGCAACACTGAAGCTTTCTTT.

The chain uses TRBV6-1 and TRBJ1-3, with TRBD1 matching 7 bases. CDR3 size: 12 residues. CDR1 is MNHNS, CDR2 SASEGT, per germline. With V trimmed by 10 bases and J by 4 bases, 4 bases remained unmatched. CDR3 sequence reads: CATHRGGNTIYF. As DNA, the CDR3 is TGTGCCACGCACAGGGGCGGAAACACCATATATTTT.

This clone turned up a few times. V usage is TRBV6-1 and J usage is TRBJ1-4; 8 nucleotides match TRBD1. CDR1 is MNHNS and CDR2 is SASEGT in the germline V gene. V shed 4 bases, J shed 1 base, and the junction held 8 bases outside the gene matches. This CDR3 comprises 17 residues. This CDR3 is CASSGLLQGGTNEKLFF. CDR3 DNA sequence: TGTGCCAGCAGTGGTTTATTACAGGGGGGAACTAATGAAAAACTGTTTTTT.

Concerning this clone itself: A read error may produce the germline difference seen at one junction end. The V gene is TRBV6-5, the J gene TRBJ2-7; no firm D call. Germline assignment: CDR1 MNHEY and CDR2 SVGAGI. The length of the CDR3 is 11 residues. CDR3 sequence reads: CASSEEIRLSF. The CDR3 DNA sequence: TGTGCCAGCAGTGAAGAAATCCGACTGTCCTTC.

The CDR3 DNA sequence: TGTGCCAGCAGCATAGATTCGATCTATGGCTACACCTTC. Encoded protein: CASSIDSIYGYTF. J is TRBJ1-2 and V is TRBV5-6, with D unresolved. The germline gives CDR1 SGHDT, CDR2 YYEEEE. The CDR3 sequence is 13 residues long. V was shortened by 4 bases and J by 4 bases, with 11 bases between the two germline ends.